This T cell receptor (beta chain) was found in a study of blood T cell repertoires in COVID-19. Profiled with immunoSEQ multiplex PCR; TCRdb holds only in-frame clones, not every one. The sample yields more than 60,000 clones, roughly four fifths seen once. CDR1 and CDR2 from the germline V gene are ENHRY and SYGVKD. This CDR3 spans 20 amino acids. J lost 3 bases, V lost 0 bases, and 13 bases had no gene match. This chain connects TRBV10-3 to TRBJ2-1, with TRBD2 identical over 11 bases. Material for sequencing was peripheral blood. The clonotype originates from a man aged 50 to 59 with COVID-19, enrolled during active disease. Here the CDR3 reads CAISESKGTSGRFFYNEQFF. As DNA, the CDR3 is TGTGCCATCAGTGAGTCGAAGGGGACTAGCGGTAGGTTCTTCTACAATGAGCAGTTCTTC.